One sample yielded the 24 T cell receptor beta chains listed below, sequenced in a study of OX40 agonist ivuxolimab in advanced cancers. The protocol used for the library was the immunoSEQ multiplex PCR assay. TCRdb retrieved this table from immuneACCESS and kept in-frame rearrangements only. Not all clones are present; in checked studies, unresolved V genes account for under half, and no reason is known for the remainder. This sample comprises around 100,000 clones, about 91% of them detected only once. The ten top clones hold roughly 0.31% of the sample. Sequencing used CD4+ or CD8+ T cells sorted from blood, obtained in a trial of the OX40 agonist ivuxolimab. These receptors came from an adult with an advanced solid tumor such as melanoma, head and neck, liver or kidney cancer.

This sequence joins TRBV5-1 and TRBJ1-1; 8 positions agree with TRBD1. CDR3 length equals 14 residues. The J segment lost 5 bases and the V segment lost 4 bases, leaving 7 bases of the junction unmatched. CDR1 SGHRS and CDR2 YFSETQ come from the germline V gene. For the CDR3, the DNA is TGCGCCAGCAGCGAACAGGGGGTATATACTGAAGCTTTCTTT. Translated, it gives CASSEQGVYTEAFF.

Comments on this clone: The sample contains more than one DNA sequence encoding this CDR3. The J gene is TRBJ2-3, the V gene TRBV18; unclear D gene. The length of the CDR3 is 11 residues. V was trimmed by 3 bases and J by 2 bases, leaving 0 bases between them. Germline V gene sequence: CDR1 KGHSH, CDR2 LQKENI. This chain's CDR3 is CASSPTDTQYF. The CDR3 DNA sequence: TGTGCCAGCTCACCCACAGATACGCAGTATTTT.

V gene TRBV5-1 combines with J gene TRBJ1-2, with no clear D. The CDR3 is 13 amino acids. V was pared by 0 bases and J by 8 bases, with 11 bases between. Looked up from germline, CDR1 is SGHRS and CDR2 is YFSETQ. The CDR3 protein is CASSLGRVFGYTF. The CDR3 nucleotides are TGCGCCAGCAGCTTGGGGCGGGTCTTCGGCTACACCTTC.

The CDR3 sequence is CASSLLPGVGGNEQFF. The CDR3 nucleotides are TGTGCCAGCAGCTTATTGCCGGGAGTAGGGGGCAATGAGCAGTTCTTC. The chain uses TRBV7-2 and TRBJ2-1; D is tentatively TRBD1 or TRBD2 (6 bases each). V was pared by 2 bases and J by 6 bases, with 17 bases between. The CDR3 contains 16 residues. The V gene's germline CDR1 is SGHTA and CDR2 FQGNSA.

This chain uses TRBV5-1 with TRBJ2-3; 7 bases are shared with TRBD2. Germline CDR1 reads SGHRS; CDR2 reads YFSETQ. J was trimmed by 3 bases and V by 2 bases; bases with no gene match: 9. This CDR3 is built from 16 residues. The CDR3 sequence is CASSFGLDPTTDTQYF. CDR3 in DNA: TGCGCCAGCAGCTTTGGACTAGATCCTACTACAGATACGCAGTATTTT.

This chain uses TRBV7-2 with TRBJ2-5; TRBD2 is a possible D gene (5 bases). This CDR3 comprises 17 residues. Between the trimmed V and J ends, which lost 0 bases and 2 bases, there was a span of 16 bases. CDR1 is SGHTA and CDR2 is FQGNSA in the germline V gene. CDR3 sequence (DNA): TGTGCCAGCAGCTTAGCACTTACGATAACTAGGCAAGAGACCCAGTACTTC. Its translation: CASSLALTITRQETQYF.

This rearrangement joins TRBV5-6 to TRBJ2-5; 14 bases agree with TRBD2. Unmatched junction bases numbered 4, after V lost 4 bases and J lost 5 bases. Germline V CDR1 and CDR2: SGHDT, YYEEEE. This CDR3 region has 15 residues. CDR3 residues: CASSMGLAGAETQYF. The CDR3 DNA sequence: TGTGCCAGCAGCATGGGACTAGCGGGAGCTGAGACCCAGTACTTC.

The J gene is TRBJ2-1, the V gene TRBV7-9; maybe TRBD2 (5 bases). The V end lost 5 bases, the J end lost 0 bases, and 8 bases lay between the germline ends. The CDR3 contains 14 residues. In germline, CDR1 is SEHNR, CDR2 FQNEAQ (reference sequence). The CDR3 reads CASSNRDSYNEQFF. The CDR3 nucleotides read TGTGCCAGCAGCAACCGGGACTCCTACAATGAGCAGTTCTTC.

The CDR3 DNA sequence: TGTGCCACCAGCAGAGTCGCTCTTCTCAGGGCCAAGAGCTCCTACGAGCAGTACTTC. Translating it yields CATSRVALLRAKSSYEQYF. V and J are TRBV15 and TRBJ2-5, with a possible D match to TRBD1 (5 bases). With the DNA end fitting TRBJ2-7 better, the J assignment may be wrong. CDR3 length: 19 amino acids. CDR1 and CDR2 from the germline V gene are LNHNV and YYDKDF (reference sequence).

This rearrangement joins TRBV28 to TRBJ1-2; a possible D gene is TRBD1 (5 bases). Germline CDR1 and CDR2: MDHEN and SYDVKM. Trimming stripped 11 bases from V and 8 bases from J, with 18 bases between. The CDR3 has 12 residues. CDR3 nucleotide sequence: TGTGCCTCTCTCGGGGGGGTTGAGGGCTACACCTTC. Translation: CASLGGVEGYTF.

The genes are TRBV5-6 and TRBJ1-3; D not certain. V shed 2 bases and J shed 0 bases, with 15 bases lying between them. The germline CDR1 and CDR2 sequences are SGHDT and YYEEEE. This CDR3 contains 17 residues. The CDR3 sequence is CASSFALSLSSGNTIYF. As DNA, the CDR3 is TGTGCCAGCAGCTTCGCCCTTTCTCTGAGCTCTGGAAACACCATATATTTT.

CDR3: CATSRWNEGAPNQPQHF. The CDR3 nucleotides read TGTGCCACCAGCAGATGGAACGAAGGGGCGCCCAATCAGCCCCAGCATTTT. This chain joins TRBV15 and TRBJ1-5; the D gene is possibly TRBD1 (5 bases). This CDR3 spans 17 amino acids. Trimming left V 2 bases short and J 3 bases short, with 17 bases between. Looked up from germline, CDR1 is LNHNV and CDR2 is YYDKDF (reference sequence). Using reference TRBV15 and TRBJ1-5 for the parts outside the CDR3, the full variable domain is DAMVIQNPRYQVTQFGKPVTLSCSQTLNHNVMYWYQQKSSQAPKLLFHYYDKDFNNEADTPDNFQSRRPNTSFCFLDIRSPGLGDTAMYLCATSRWNEGAPNQPQHFGDGTRLSIL.

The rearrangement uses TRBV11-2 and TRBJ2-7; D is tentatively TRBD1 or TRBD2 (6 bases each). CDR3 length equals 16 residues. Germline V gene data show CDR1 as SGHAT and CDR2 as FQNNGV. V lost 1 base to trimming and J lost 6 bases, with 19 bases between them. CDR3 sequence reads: CASSLVWGQAGGEQYF. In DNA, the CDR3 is TGTGCCAGCAGCTTAGTCTGGGGGCAGGCCGGGGGCGAGCAGTACTTC.

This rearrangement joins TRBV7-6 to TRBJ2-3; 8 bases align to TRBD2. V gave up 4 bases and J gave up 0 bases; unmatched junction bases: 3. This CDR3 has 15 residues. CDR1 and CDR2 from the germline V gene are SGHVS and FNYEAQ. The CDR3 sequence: CASSSAGGSTDTQYF. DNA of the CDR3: TGTGCCAGCAGCTCCGCGGGGGGCAGCACAGATACGCAGTATTTT.

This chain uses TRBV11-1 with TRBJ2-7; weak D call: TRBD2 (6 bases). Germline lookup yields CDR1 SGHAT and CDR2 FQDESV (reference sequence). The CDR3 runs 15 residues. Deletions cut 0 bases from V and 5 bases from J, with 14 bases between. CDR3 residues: CASSLAGGGGHEQYF. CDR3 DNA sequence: TGTGCCAGCAGCTTAGCGGGGGGAGGCGGCCACGAGCAGTACTTC. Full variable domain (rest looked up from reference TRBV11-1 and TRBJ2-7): EAEVAQSPRYKITEKSQAVAFWCDPISGHATLYWYRQILGQGPELLVQFQDESVVDDSQLPKDRFSAERLKGVDSTLKIQPAELGDSAMYLCASSLAGGGGHEQYFGPGTRLTVT.

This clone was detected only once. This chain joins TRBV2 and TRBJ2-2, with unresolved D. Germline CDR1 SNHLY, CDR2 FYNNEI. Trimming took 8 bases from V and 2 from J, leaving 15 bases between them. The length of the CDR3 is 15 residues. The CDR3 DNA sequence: TGTGCCAGCGGGTCAGGAGTTAGCAACACCGGGGAGCTGTTTTTT. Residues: CASGSGVSNTGELFF. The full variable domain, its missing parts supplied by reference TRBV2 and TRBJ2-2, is EPEVTQTPSHQVTQMGQEVILRCVPISNHLYFYWYRQILGQKVEFLVSFYNNEISEKSEIFDDQFSVERPDGSNFTLKIRSTKLEDSAMYFCASGSGVSNTGELFFGEGSRLTVL.

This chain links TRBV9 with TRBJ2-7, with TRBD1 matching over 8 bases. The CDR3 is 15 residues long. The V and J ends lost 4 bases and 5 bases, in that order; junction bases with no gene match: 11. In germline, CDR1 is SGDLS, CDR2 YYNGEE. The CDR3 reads CASSPWTGSLNEQYF. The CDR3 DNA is TGTGCCAGCAGCCCATGGACAGGGAGCCTCAACGAGCAGTACTTC.

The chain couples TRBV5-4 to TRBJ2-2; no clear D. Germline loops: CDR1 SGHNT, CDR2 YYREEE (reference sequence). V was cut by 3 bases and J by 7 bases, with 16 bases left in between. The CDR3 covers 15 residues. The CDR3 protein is CASSSAGREGGELFF. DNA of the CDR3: TGTGCCAGCAGCTCGGCCGGACGTGAAGGCGGGGAGCTGTTTTTT.

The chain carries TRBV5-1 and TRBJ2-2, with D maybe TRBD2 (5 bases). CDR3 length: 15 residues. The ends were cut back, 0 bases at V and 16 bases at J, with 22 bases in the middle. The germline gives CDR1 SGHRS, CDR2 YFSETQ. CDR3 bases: TGCGCCAGCAGCTTGGATCCCCGGAGGACCGGGGAGTCGTTTTTT. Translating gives CASSLDPRRTGESFF.

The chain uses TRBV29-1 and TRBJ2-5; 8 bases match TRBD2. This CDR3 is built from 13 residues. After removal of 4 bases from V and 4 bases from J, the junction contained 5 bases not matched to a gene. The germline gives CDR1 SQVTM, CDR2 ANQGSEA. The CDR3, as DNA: TGCAGCGTTGCGCGGAGCGGGAGAGAGACCCAGTACTTC. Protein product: CSVARSGRETQYF.

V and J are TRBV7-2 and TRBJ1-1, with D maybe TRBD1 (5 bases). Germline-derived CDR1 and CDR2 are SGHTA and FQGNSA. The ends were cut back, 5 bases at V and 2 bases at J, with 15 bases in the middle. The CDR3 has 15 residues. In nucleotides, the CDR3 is TGTGCCAGCAGCGCATACACCGGGACTAACACTGAAGCTTTCTTT. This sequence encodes CASSAYTGTNTEAFF.

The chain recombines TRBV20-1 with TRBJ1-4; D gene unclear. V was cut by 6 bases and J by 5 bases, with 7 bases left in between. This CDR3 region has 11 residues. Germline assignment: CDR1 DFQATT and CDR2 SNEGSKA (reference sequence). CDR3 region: CSAPHNEKLFF. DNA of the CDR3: TGCAGTGCCCCGCACAATGAAAAACTGTTTTTT.

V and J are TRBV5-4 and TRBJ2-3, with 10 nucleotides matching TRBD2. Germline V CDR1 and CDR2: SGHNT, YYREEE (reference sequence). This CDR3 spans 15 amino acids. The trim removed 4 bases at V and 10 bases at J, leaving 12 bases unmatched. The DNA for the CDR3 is TGTGCCAGCAGCGACGAAGGGCTAGCGGGAGTCCCGCAGTATTTT. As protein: CASSDEGLAGVPQYF.

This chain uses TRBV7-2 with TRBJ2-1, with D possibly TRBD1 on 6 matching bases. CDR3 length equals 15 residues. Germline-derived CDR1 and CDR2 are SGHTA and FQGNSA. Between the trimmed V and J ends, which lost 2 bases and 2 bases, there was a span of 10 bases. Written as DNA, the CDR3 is TGTGCCAGCAGCTTACAGGGGCCCCCCTACAATGAGCAGTTCTTC. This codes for CASSLQGPPYNEQFF.